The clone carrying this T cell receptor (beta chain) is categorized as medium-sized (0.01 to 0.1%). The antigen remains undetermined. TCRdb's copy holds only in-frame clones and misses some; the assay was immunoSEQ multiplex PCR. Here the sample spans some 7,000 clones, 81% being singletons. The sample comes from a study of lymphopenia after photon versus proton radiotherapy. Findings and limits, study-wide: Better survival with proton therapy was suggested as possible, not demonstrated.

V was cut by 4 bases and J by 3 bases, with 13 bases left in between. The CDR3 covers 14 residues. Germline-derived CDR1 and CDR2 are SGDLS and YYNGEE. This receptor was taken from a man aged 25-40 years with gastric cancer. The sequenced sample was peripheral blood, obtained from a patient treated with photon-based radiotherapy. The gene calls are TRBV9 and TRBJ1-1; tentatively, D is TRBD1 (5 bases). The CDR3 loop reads CASSPRPGDTEAFF. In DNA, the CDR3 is TGTGCCAGCAGCCCAAGGCCGGGGGACACTGAAGCTTTCTTT.